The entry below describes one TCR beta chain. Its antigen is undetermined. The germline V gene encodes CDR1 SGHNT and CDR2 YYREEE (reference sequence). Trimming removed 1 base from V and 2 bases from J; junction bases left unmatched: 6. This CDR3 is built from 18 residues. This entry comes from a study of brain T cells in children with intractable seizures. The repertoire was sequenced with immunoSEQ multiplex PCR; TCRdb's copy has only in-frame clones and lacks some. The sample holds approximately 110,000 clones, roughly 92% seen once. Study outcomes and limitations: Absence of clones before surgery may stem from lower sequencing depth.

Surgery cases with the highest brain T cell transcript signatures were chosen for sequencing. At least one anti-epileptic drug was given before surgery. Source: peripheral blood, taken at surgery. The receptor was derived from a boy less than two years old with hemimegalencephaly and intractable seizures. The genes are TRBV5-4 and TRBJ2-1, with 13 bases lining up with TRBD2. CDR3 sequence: CASSLTQLAGGTYNEQFF. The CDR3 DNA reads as TGTGCCAGCAGCTTGACCCAACTAGCGGGAGGGACCTACAATGAGCAGTTCTTC.